This T cell receptor beta chain was found in a study of blood T cell repertoires in COVID-19. Trimming took 4 bases from V and 7 from J; bases not matched to a gene: 13. CDR1 is SGHRS and CDR2 is YFSETQ in the germline V gene. There are 15 residues in the CDR3. Assay used: immunoSEQ multiplex PCR; TCRdb lists only in-frame clones, some missing. The sample includes 150,000 to 200,000 clones, around 82% of them seen just once. Cohort assignment relied on participant-reported clinical history. V is TRBV5-1 and J is TRBJ2-5; TRBD1 matches 7 bases. This receptor was identified in a woman aged 50 to 60 with acute COVID-19. The sequencing sample was made of PBMCs or T cells enriched from blood (not recorded which). CDR3 sequence reads: CASSPRQGTGGTQYF. CDR3 nucleotide sequence: TGCGCCAGCAGCCCGCGACAGGGTACAGGCGGGACCCAGTACTTC.